A selection of T cell receptor beta chains follows, all from one sample in a study of cytomegalovirus exposure and HLA in healthy donors. Measured with immunoSEQ multiplex PCR; TCRdb has only the in-frame clones, and not every one. Its listing shows about 77,000 clones. The specimen was PBMCs. The receptors were gathered from a man between 45 and 60 years old in good health and CMV-seropositive. Each CDR3 is given with its conserved first and last residue. A D gene is named only where the DNA matches it firmly.

v_gene: TRBV5-1
j_gene: TRBJ1-3
d_gene: .
CDR3nt: TGCGCCAGCAGCTCAATTGCGATCTCCTCTGGAAACACCATATATTTT
CDR3aa: CASSSIAISSGNTIYF

v_gene: TRBV10-3
j_gene: TRBJ1-1
d_gene: TRBD1
CDR3nt: TGTGCCATCAGTGAAGCGGACAGGGGGCGAAAAGGGACTGAAGCTTTCTTT
CDR3aa: CAISEADRGRKGTEAFF

v_gene: TRBV6-1
j_gene: TRBJ1-5
d_gene: .
CDR3nt: TGTGCCAGCAGTGAAGCGGTTGGGGGGGGCAATCAGCCCCAGCATTTT
CDR3aa: CASSEAVGGGNQPQHF

v_gene: TRBV28
j_gene: TRBJ1-5
d_gene: .
CDR3nt: TGTGCCAGCAGTTTATCTGGGGGGGGCGCGCCCCAGCATTTT
CDR3aa: CASSLSGGGAPQHF

v_gene: TRBV6-1
j_gene: TRBJ1-1
d_gene: .
CDR3nt: TGTGCCAGCAGGCCGGTCTACACTGAAGCTTTCTTT
CDR3aa: CASRPVYTEAFF

v_gene: TRBV7-9
j_gene: TRBJ2-2
d_gene: TRBD2
CDR3nt: TGTGCCGGAGAGGCGGCGGGGGGGCTCACCGGGGAGCTGTTTTTT
CDR3aa: CAGEAAGGLTGELFF

v_gene: TRBV7-6
j_gene: TRBJ2-3
d_gene: TRBD2
CDR3nt: TGTGCCAGCAGCCCGCTCTACCCCCTCCCTAGCGGGATTAGCACAGATACGCAGTATTTT
CDR3aa: CASSPLYPLPSGISTDTQYF

v_gene: TRBV19
j_gene: TRBJ1-1
d_gene: TRBD1
CDR3nt: TGTGCCAGTACCTGGACAGGGGGAACTGAAGCTTTCTTT
CDR3aa: CASTWTGGTEAFF

v_gene: TRBV19
j_gene: TRBJ1-5
d_gene: .
CDR3nt: TGTGCCAGTAAAACAGGGATCTTGTACAATCAGCCCCAGCATTTT
CDR3aa: CASKTGILYNQPQHF

v_gene: TRBV7-6
j_gene: TRBJ2-2
d_gene: TRBD2
CDR3nt: TGTGCCAGCACCCCTTTGGGGGGGGGCACCGGGGAGCTGTTTTTT
CDR3aa: CASTPLGGGTGELFF

v_gene: TRBV25-1
j_gene: TRBJ1-5
d_gene: .
CDR3nt: TGTGCCAGCAGTGGGGGGGGATTGGGGCCCCAGCATTTT
CDR3aa: CASSGGGLGPQHF

v_gene: TRBV5-1
j_gene: TRBJ2-4
d_gene: .
CDR3nt: TGCGCCAGCAAACAGGGCAACGCGAACATTCAGTACTTC
CDR3aa: CASKQGNANIQYF

v_gene: TRBV5-4
j_gene: TRBJ1-1
d_gene: .
CDR3nt: TGTGCCAGCAGCCCCCCCCGCGGTGAAGCTTTCTTT
CDR3aa: CASSPPRGEAFF

v_gene: TRBV6-5
j_gene: TRBJ1-6
d_gene: .
CDR3nt: TGTGCCAGCAGTTACAGTTTGCGAGTGGATAATTCACCCCTCCACTTT
CDR3aa: CASSYSLRVDNSPLHF

v_gene: TRBV19
j_gene: TRBJ2-2
d_gene: .
CDR3nt: TGTGCCAGTAGTAAGACAGGCGACACCGGGGAGCTGTTTTTT
CDR3aa: CASSKTGDTGELFF

v_gene: TRBV7-9
j_gene: TRBJ2-1
d_gene: .
CDR3nt: TGTGCCTCCCAAAAGGCACAGAACTACAATGAGCAGTTCTTC
CDR3aa: CASQKAQNYNEQFF

v_gene: TRBV6-5
j_gene: TRBJ1-2
d_gene: .
CDR3nt: TGTGCCAGCAGTCCCCCGGCATGGAAGGAGGGGGGCTACACCTTC
CDR3aa: CASSPPAWKEGGYTF

v_gene: TRBV19
j_gene: TRBJ2-6
d_gene: .
CDR3nt: TGTGCCAGTACAGACTCTGGGGCCAACGTCCTGACTTTC
CDR3aa: CASTDSGANVLTF

v_gene: TRBV9
j_gene: TRBJ1-2
d_gene: TRBD1
CDR3nt: TGTGCCCTACAGGGGGCGCGGGACTATGGCTACACCTTC
CDR3aa: CALQGARDYGYTF

v_gene: TRBV28
j_gene: TRBJ2-4
d_gene: .
CDR3nt: TGTGCCAGCAGGGCTTTGCCTCTAGCCAAAAACATTCAGTACTTC
CDR3aa: CASRALPLAKNIQYF

v_gene: TRBV10-3
j_gene: TRBJ2-6
d_gene: .
CDR3nt: TGTGCCATCAGTCGTGAGGGAGGCTCTGGGGCCAACGTCCTGACTTTC
CDR3aa: CAISREGGSGANVLTF

v_gene: TRBV28
j_gene: TRBJ1-4
d_gene: TRBD1
CDR3nt: TGTGCCAGCTCGATTGGACAGGAGAATGAAAAACTGTTTTTT
CDR3aa: CASSIGQENEKLFF

v_gene: TRBV19
j_gene: TRBJ1-5
d_gene: .
CDR3nt: TGTGCCAGTAGTATTTCAGGGGACTATAGCAATCAGCCCCAGCATTTT
CDR3aa: CASSISGDYSNQPQHF

v_gene: TRBV19
j_gene: TRBJ1-5
d_gene: .
CDR3nt: TGTGCCAGTAGTAGGAGGGATAGCAATCAGCCCCAGCATTTT
CDR3aa: CASSRRDSNQPQHF

v_gene: TRBV18
j_gene: TRBJ2-5
d_gene: TRBD1
CDR3nt: TGTGCCAGCTCACCACTACAGGGGGCTGGGGAGACCCAGTACTTC
CDR3aa: CASSPLQGAGETQYF

v_gene: TRBV4-1
j_gene: TRBJ2-1
d_gene: .
CDR3nt: TGCGCCAGCAGCCAAGACAGGGGCTCCTACAATGAGCAGTTCTTC
CDR3aa: CASSQDRGSYNEQFF

v_gene: TRBV5-1
j_gene: TRBJ1-6
d_gene: .
CDR3nt: TGCGCCAGCAGCTTGGTCGGTGATTATAATTCACCCCTCCACTTT
CDR3aa: CASSLVGDYNSPLHF

v_gene: TRBV5-4
j_gene: TRBJ2-1
d_gene: TRBD2
CDR3nt: TGTGCCAGCAGTTACCGGACTAGAAATGAGCAGTTCTTC
CDR3aa: CASSYRTRNEQFF

v_gene: TRBV5-4
j_gene: TRBJ2-5
d_gene: .
CDR3nt: TGTGCCAGCAGCCTTGAACTTCCCGGGACCCAGTACTTC
CDR3aa: CASSLELPGTQYF

v_gene: TRBV5-1
j_gene: TRBJ1-4
d_gene: .
CDR3nt: TGCGCCAGCAGCGCTAATATAAATGAAAAACTGTTTTTT
CDR3aa: CASSANINEKLFF

v_gene: TRBV5-4
j_gene: TRBJ2-3
d_gene: TRBD2
CDR3nt: TGTGCCAGCAGCTTGGAGGGCGGGGGGGCCTCAGATACGCAGTATTTT
CDR3aa: CASSLEGGGASDTQYF